The 8 T cell receptor beta chains reported below all come from one sample, sequenced in a study of Tregs in tolerant kidney transplant recipients (dated by TCRdb to the late 2010s). Libraries were made using the immunoSEQ multiplex PCR assay. What TCRdb holds here is the immuneACCESS table cut down to in-frame rearrangements. Part of the clones is not present; checked against another copy, under half of the missing clones reflect an unresolved V gene, and the others are unexplained. Within this sample are around 77,000 clones, with roughly 98% of them counted one time only. The ten top clones hold roughly 0.59% of the sample. In the paper's terms, the time point label means: blood sample drawn before combined kidney and bone marrow transplant. The material was CD4+ T cells from blood, obtained before the transplant. All receptors derive from a human donor who received a combined kidney and bone marrow transplant.

The CDR3 reads CASSLSGAGSPLHF. DNA of the CDR3: TGTGCCAGCAGTTTATCAGGGGCCGGCTCACCCCTCCACTTT. The chain uses TRBV27 and TRBJ1-6; perhaps TRBD1 as D (5 bases). V lost 0 bases, J lost 10 bases, and 10 bases lay in between. From germline, CDR1 is MNHEY and CDR2 SMNVEV (reference sequence). The CDR3 length is 14 residues.

This clone was detected a few times. This sequence joins TRBV19 and TRBJ1-2, with 7 bases identical to TRBD1. Trimming took 4 bases from V and 8 from J; bases not matched to a gene: 13. Looked up from germline, CDR1 is LNHDA and CDR2 is SQIVND (reference sequence). CDR3 size: 15 residues. The CDR3 DNA follows: TGTGCCAGTAGTACCTCCCGACAGGGTTTGGGCGGCTACACCTTC. Encoded protein: CASSTSRQGLGGYTF.

V is TRBV11-3 and J is TRBJ2-7; TRBD2 might be the D (6 bases). CDR3 length: 14 residues. The germline CDR1 and CDR2 sequences are SGHNT and YENEEA. V dropped 3 bases and J dropped 6 bases, with 15 bases sitting between them. The CDR3 spells CASSFLSHGGEQYF. CDR3 nucleotides: TGTGCCAGCAGCTTCCTCTCCCACGGGGGCGAGCAGTACTTC.

The chain combines TRBV10-3 with TRBJ1-2; D is perhaps TRBD1 (6 bases). Germline CDR1 ENHRY, CDR2 SYGVKD. The CDR3 is made up of 15 amino acids. The V end was cut by 6 bases, the J end by 7 bases, with 21 bases between. The DNA of the CDR3 is TGTGCCATCAGCGGGATCCGGGACACGGGGGGTGGCTACACCTTC. Translating gives CAISGIRDTGGGYTF.

The chain links TRBV9 to TRBJ2-1; 8 bases are a match to TRBD2. J lost 4 bases, V lost 4 bases, and 4 bases had no gene match. Germline CDR1 reads SGDLS; CDR2 reads YYNGEE. The CDR3 is 14 residues long. CDR3 sequence reads: CASSLPGGYNEQFF. CDR3 DNA: TGTGCCAGCAGCCTCCCGGGGGGGTACAATGAGCAGTTCTTC.

V gene TRBV5-1 combines with J gene TRBJ2-2; tentative D call: TRBD2 (5 bases). The CDR3 consists of 16 residues. Germline CDR1 reads SGHRS; CDR2 reads YFSETQ. The V end lost 0 bases, the J end lost 0 bases, and 9 bases lay between the germline ends. The CDR3 sequence is CASSLAGISNTGELFF. The CDR3 nucleotides read TGCGCCAGCAGCTTGGCCGGGATTTCGAACACCGGGGAGCTGTTTTTT.

This sequence joins TRBV29-1 and TRBJ2-3; 10 bases align to TRBD2. The trim removed 3 bases at V and 4 bases at J, leaving 7 bases unmatched. The CDR3 consists of 15 residues. CDR1 and CDR2 from the germline V gene are SQVTM and ANQGSEA. CDR3 sequence: CSVEGRLAGADTQYF. CDR3 sequence (DNA): TGCAGCGTTGAGGGACGACTAGCGGGTGCAGATACGCAGTATTTT.

The chain uses TRBV10-3 and TRBJ1-4, with D maybe TRBD1 (5 bases). This CDR3 region has 22 residues. Trimming removed 0 bases from V and 0 bases from J, with 26 bases in between. Germline V CDR1 and CDR2: ENHRY, SYGVKD. In nucleotides, the CDR3 is TGTGCCATCAGTGAGTCGAGCCTCCGGGGGGAGTTCCCACTTGCAACTAATGAAAAACTGTTTTTT. Its protein is CAISESSLRGEFPLATNEKLFF.